These 27 T cell receptor beta chains were sequenced from one sample in a study of shared clonotypes between healthy human individuals. The naive CD8 subset, CD45RO-negative cells positively selected for CCR7, excluded terminally differentiated effector memory CD45RA+ cells. Some clones are missing from TCRdb's copy, which holds only in-frame ones; the method was immunoSEQ multiplex PCR. The profile shows hundreds of thousands of clones, around 96% of them singletons. Sequenced input: naive CD8+ T cells sorted from blood. The source is a man younger than 40 in good health.

The genes are TRBV7-8 and TRBJ2-7, with 8 bases lining up with TRBD1. Trimming cost V 5 bases and J 1 base; bases outside gene matches: 7. Germline CDR1 reads SGHVS; CDR2 reads FQNEAQ. The CDR3 covers 15 residues. CDR3 sequence (DNA): TGTGCCAGCAGCCCCTGGACAGGGAAGTCCTACGAGCAGTACTTC. It translates to CASSPWTGKSYEQYF.

The rearrangement links TRBV7-6 to TRBJ2-7; tentatively, D is TRBD1 (6 bases). Germline CDR1 and CDR2: SGHVS and FNYEAQ. The CDR3 is 16 amino acids. V was shortened by 5 bases and J by 0 bases, with 17 bases between the two germline ends. CDR3 nucleotide sequence: TGTGCCAGCAGCACAGAGGACAGCGGCAGCTCCTACGAGCAGTACTTC. Protein sequence: CASSTEDSGSSYEQYF.

In the case of this clone: Germline and junction disagree at one end, which may indicate a read error. This chain links TRBV7-2 with TRBJ1-1; D is unresolved. The CDR3 covers 12 residues. Germline CDR1 reads SGHTA; CDR2 reads FQGNSA. The CDR3 region is CASSLGGPLNIF. The CDR3 nucleotides read TGTGCCAGCAGCTTAGGAGGGCCACTGAACATCTTT. Using reference TRBV7-2 and TRBJ1-1 for the parts outside the CDR3, the full variable domain is GAGVSQSPSNKVTEKGKDVELRCDPISGHTALYWYRQSLGQGLEFLIYFQGNSAPDKSGLPSDRFSAERTGGSVSTLTIQRTQQEDSAVYLCASSLGGPLNIFGQGTRLTVV.

Notes on this clone: Its ends do not fully match the called genes, so a read error is possible. This rearrangement joins TRBV5-4 to TRBJ2-2, with D possibly being TRBD2 (5 bases). Germline V gene sequence: CDR1 SGHNT, CDR2 YYREEE (reference sequence). The CDR3 totals 14 residues. CDR3 bases: TGCGGATGGGGAGTTTCCCAGAACACCGGGGAGCTGTTTTTT. Residues: CGWGVSQNTGELFF.

This sequence joins TRBV6-5 and TRBJ2-1, with D possibly called TRBD1 or TRBD2 (6 bases each). The germline V and J ends were trimmed by 8 bases and 3 bases, with 11 bases remaining between them. CDR1 is MNHEY, CDR2 SVGAGI, per germline. There are 13 residues in the CDR3. CDR3 coding DNA: TGTGCCAGCGGGGGGCTCTACTACAATGAGCAGTTCTTC. It specifies CASGGLYYNEQFF.

The chain joins TRBV11-2 to TRBJ2-2, with 10 bases identical to TRBD2. This CDR3 is built from 16 residues. CDR1 SGHAT and CDR2 FQNNGV come from the germline V gene. The junction had 11 bases not matched to a gene; V was cut back by 6 bases and J by 7 bases. The CDR3 nucleotides are TGTGCCAGCAGAACTCCTAGCGGGAGTTCAATCGGGGAGCTGTTTTTT. Protein product: CASRTPSGSSIGELFF.

This chain joins TRBV29-1 and TRBJ2-7; D not certain. The CDR3 has 12 residues. Germline-derived CDR1 and CDR2 are SQVTM and ANQGSEA. Trimming removed 4 bases at V and 1 base at J, with 8 bases between. This chain's CDR3 is CSVVLGSYEQYF. The DNA for the CDR3 is TGCAGCGTTGTGCTGGGTTCCTACGAGCAGTACTTC.

V gene TRBV6-1 combines with J gene TRBJ2-1; no firm D call. The germline V gene encodes CDR1 MNHNS and CDR2 SASEGT. This CDR3 is 14 amino acids long. Trimming cost V 2 bases and J 2 bases, with 7 bases left between them. CDR3: CASSELQAYNEQFF. CDR3 coding DNA: TGTGCCAGCAGTGAACTCCAAGCCTACAATGAGCAGTTCTTC.

This clone was observed a single time. J is TRBJ2-5 and V is TRBV6-9; D gene uncertain. Trimming took off 3 bases at V and 5 bases at J, with 4 bases between the two ends. The CDR3 is 11 amino acids. Looked up from germline, CDR1 is MNHGY and CDR2 is SVAAGI. The CDR3 DNA sequence: TGTGCCAGCAGTTACCTGGAGACCCAGTACTTC. This sequence encodes CASSYLETQYF.

The chain joins TRBV15 to TRBJ2-7; no definite D call. V dropped 0 bases and J dropped 8 bases, with 8 bases sitting between them. CDR3 length: 12 residues. Germline CDR1 is LNHNV and CDR2 is YYDKDF (reference sequence). The CDR3 coding sequence is TGTGCCACCAGCAGAGAAGGTGTCAAGCAGTACTTC. This encodes CATSREGVKQYF.

This chain links TRBV30 with TRBJ1-5; the match to TRBD1 covers 7 bases. CDR1 and CDR2 from the germline V gene are GTSNPN and SVGIG (reference sequence). This CDR3 is 14 amino acids long. Trimming took 0 bases from V and 3 from J; bases not matched to a gene: 2. Here the CDR3 reads CAWSVTGDNQPQHF. As DNA, the CDR3 is TGTGCCTGGAGTGTTACAGGGGACAATCAGCCCCAGCATTTT.

In DNA, the CDR3 is TGTGCCAGCAGCGGCCGGACAGGGGAGTTCCCTTCCTATGGCTACACCTTC. Its protein product is CASSGRTGEFPSYGYTF. The rearrangement links TRBV7-9 to TRBJ1-2; TRBD1 matches 9 bases. Per germline, CDR1 SEHNR and CDR2 FQNEAQ (reference sequence). With 5 bases clipped from V and 4 bases from J, the junction kept 14 bases outside the gene matches. The CDR3 runs 17 residues.

The chain has TRBV7-2 and TRBJ2-2, with a possible D match to TRBD2 (5 bases). The germline V and J ends were trimmed by 7 bases and 6 bases, with 21 bases remaining between them. The germline gives CDR1 SGHTA, CDR2 FQGNSA. CDR3 length equals 16 residues. CDR3 loop: CASKVEGGSFAGELFF. The CDR3 DNA sequence: TGTGCCAGCAAAGTTGAGGGTGGATCCTTTGCCGGGGAGCTGTTTTTT.

This sequence joins TRBV2 and TRBJ2-1, with a tentative D call TRBD2 (6 bases). The V end lost 8 bases, the J end lost 4 bases, and 18 bases lay between the germline ends. CDR1 SNHLY and CDR2 FYNNEI come from the germline V gene. The CDR3 totals 15 residues. CDR3 DNA: TGTGCCAGCGTTGCCGGGACTGTGCTTTACAATGAGCAGTTCTTC. Protein: CASVAGTVLYNEQFF.

Concerning this clone itself: This same CDR3 is encoded by further DNA sequences in the sample. The CDR3 nucleotides are TGCGCCAGCAGCCAAGATAGGAATGAGCAGTTCTTC. Its protein is CASSQDRNEQFF. The chain links TRBV4-1 to TRBJ2-1; no clear D gene. CDR1 is MGHRA and CDR2 is YSYEKL in the germline V gene. Trimming took 0 bases from V and 7 from J, leaving 4 bases between them. The length of the CDR3 is 12 residues.

This chain uses TRBV6-1 with TRBJ1-5, with D possibly TRBD1 on 6 matching bases. The CDR3 length is 12 residues. Trimming took 7 bases from V and 5 from J, leaving 9 bases between them. In germline, CDR1 is MNHNS, CDR2 SASEGT. The chain's CDR3 is CASKRGYQPQHF. In nucleotides, the CDR3 is TGTGCCAGCAAGAGGGGGTATCAGCCCCAGCATTTT.

The chain couples TRBV6-1 to TRBJ2-2; D perhaps matches TRBD2 (6 bases). The CDR3 spans 18 residues. Germline lookup yields CDR1 MNHNS and CDR2 SASEGT. The ends were cut back, 4 bases at V and 3 bases at J, with 21 bases in the middle. CDR3 sequence reads: CASSARDLSIMDTGELFF. DNA of the CDR3: TGTGCCAGCAGTGCGCGGGACTTGAGTATAATGGACACCGGGGAGCTGTTTTTT.

This rearrangement joins TRBV6-6 to TRBJ2-1; D not certain. Germline V gene sequence: CDR1 MNHNY, CDR2 SVGAGI (reference sequence). This CDR3 has 15 residues. Trimming shortened V by 3 bases and J by 9 bases, and 18 bases separated the two germline ends. CDR3 nucleotide sequence: TGTGCCAGCAGTTATATGGTAGAGCTTCTGGGTGAGCAGTTCTTC. This encodes CASSYMVELLGEQFF.

V usage is TRBV6-5 and J usage is TRBJ2-5, with 9 positions matching TRBD2. This CDR3 spans 13 amino acids. V shed 6 bases and J 3 bases; nucleotides not matched to a gene: 2. Germline V gene data show CDR1 as MNHEY and CDR2 as SVGAGI. The chain's CDR3 is CASSGLAKETQYF. The CDR3 DNA reads as TGTGCCAGCAGCGGACTAGCGAAAGAGACCCAGTACTTC.

This clone is a singleton in its sample. The V gene is TRBV6-5, the J gene TRBJ2-3; the D is unclear. Germline V gene lookup returns CDR1 MNHEY and CDR2 SVGAGI. The CDR3 totals 13 residues. The V gene lost 0 bases and the J gene lost 10 bases, with 11 bases spanning the gap. The CDR3, as DNA: TGTGCCAGCAGTTACTCCGACCAGGTTCCGCAGTATTTT. Amino acids: CASSYSDQVPQYF.

The chain links TRBV7-2 to TRBJ2-7; 8 nucleotides line up with TRBD1. J lost 2 bases, V lost 4 bases, and 4 bases had no gene match. The germline V gene encodes CDR1 SGHTA and CDR2 FQGNSA. This CDR3 region has 14 residues. This CDR3 reads CASSYTTGAYEQYF. DNA for the CDR3: TGTGCCAGCAGCTACACGACAGGGGCCTACGAGCAGTACTTC.

The chain recombines TRBV7-6 with TRBJ2-5, with D possibly being TRBD2 (6 bases). The ends were cut back, 5 bases at V and 5 bases at J, with 15 bases in the middle. This CDR3 has 14 amino acids. Germline CDR1 SGHVS, CDR2 FNYEAQ. CDR3 DNA: TGTGCCAGCAGCCCGGGACTGATAATCGAGACCCAGTACTTC. Residues: CASSPGLIIETQYF.

This clone is a singleton in its sample. The chain carries TRBV7-6 and TRBJ2-2; maybe TRBD2 (5 bases). CDR1 SGHVS and CDR2 FNYEAQ come from the germline V gene. Trimming pared 2 bases from V and 3 bases from J, leaving 19 bases between. This CDR3 has 18 amino acids. The CDR3 DNA follows: TGTGCCAGCAGCTTATTTCCCCCCGAGCGGAGACACACCGGGGAGCTGTTTTTT. This encodes CASSLFPPERRHTGELFF.

The V gene is TRBV7-9, the J gene TRBJ2-7, with a weak D call TRBD1 (6 bases). The CDR3 covers 16 residues. Germline CDR1 SEHNR, CDR2 FQNEAQ (reference sequence). V was trimmed by 5 bases and J by 6 bases, leaving 23 bases between them. The CDR3 loop is CASSTAERTERREQYF. The CDR3 DNA follows: TGTGCCAGCAGCACCGCGGAAAGGACAGAGCGGCGCGAGCAGTACTTC. The variable domain in full, completed from reference TRBV7-9 and TRBJ2-7, reads DTGVSQNPRHKITKRGQNVTFRCDPISEHNRLYWYRQTLGQGPEFLTYFQNEAQLEKSRLLSDRFSAERPKGSFSTLEIQRTEQGDSAMYLCASSTAERTERREQYFGPGTRLTVT.

The chain links TRBV7-9 to TRBJ2-7; 12 nucleotides match TRBD1. Germline CDR1 SEHNR, CDR2 FQNEAQ (reference sequence). V trimming: 5 bases; J trimming: 6 bases; junction bases outside the gene matches: 8. This CDR3 spans 15 amino acids. The CDR3 reads CASSSRGQGAGEQYF. The CDR3 nucleotides are TGTGCCAGCAGCAGCAGGGGACAGGGGGCAGGCGAGCAGTACTTC.

The chain has TRBV7-9 and TRBJ2-7; D is undetermined. This CDR3 contains 14 residues. Germline CDR1 and CDR2: SEHNR and FQNEAQ (reference sequence). V lost 4 bases, J lost 1 base, and 11 bases lay in between. The CDR3 region is CASSSAQLSYEQYF. CDR3 sequence (DNA): TGTGCCAGCAGCTCCGCACAGCTTTCCTACGAGCAGTACTTC.

The V and J genes are TRBV13 and TRBJ2-7, with 9 bases lining up with TRBD2. The CDR3 is 14 amino acids. The germline V gene encodes CDR1 PRHDT and CDR2 FYEKMQ (reference sequence). Losses at the gene ends were 4 bases for V and 6 bases for J; bases not matched to a gene: 7. Here the CDR3 DNA reads TGTGCCAGCAGCTCAGCGGGAGGAGGTTTCGAGCAGTACTTC. As protein: CASSSAGGGFEQYF.